Shown below are 15 T cell receptor beta chains from a single sample sequenced in a study of blood T cell repertoires in COVID-19. The table came from immunoSEQ multiplex PCR; TCRdb's copy has only in-frame clones and leaves some out. The sample shows 150,000 to 200,000 clones, 70% to 80% of them seen only once. The source material was peripheral blood. Every receptor here comes from a woman aged 60 to 75 with COVID-19, enrolled during active disease.

The chain joins TRBV30 to TRBJ2-7; tentative D call: TRBD2 (6 bases). This CDR3 contains 15 residues. CDR1 is GTSNPN, CDR2 SVGIG, per germline (reference sequence). The V end was cut by 0 bases, the J end by 0 bases, with 12 bases between. Here the CDR3 reads CAWSVRSSASYEQYF. DNA for the CDR3: TGTGCCTGGAGTGTCCGATCTAGCGCCTCCTACGAGCAGTACTTC.

V is TRBV28 and J is TRBJ1-2; a weak D match, TRBD1 (5 bases). The CDR3 spans 13 residues. V lost 3 bases and J 5 bases, leaving 10 bases between the germline ends. The germline V gene has CDR1 MDHEN and CDR2 SYDVKM. Written as DNA, the CDR3 is TGTGCCAGCAGTTTGGGGCGGGAGTATGGCTACACCTTC. Translated, it gives CASSLGREYGYTF.

The genes are TRBV23-1 and TRBJ1-5; D is perhaps TRBD1 (5 bases). TRBV23-1 is an ORF, and what it does is uncertain. The CDR3 spans 18 residues. V was cut by 2 bases and J by 5 bases, with 22 bases left in between. CDR3 in DNA: TGCGCCAGCAGTCAACATGCGTCGGGGGGGAGATGGGATCAGCCCCAGCATTTT. Protein: CASSQHASGGRWDQPQHF.

The chain joins TRBV3-1 (or the pseudogene TRBV3-2) to TRBJ2-2; 7 bases agree with TRBD2. Germline CDR1 and CDR2: LGHDT and YNNKEL (reference sequence). CDR3 length: 16 residues. Unmatched junction bases numbered 12, after V lost 7 bases and J lost 4 bases. The CDR3 loop is CASTPPRERGTGELFF. The DNA of the CDR3 is TGTGCCAGCACCCCACCACGGGAGCGGGGCACCGGGGAGCTGTTTTTT.

The V call is TRBV7-2, the J call TRBJ1-5; 9 nucleotides line up with TRBD1. Germline loops: CDR1 SGHTA, CDR2 FQGNSA. The CDR3 has 14 amino acids. V was pared by 5 bases and J by 5 bases, with 4 bases of the junction left unmatched. This CDR3 is CASSKDRGDQPQHF. DNA of the CDR3: TGTGCCAGCAGCAAAGACAGGGGGGATCAGCCCCAGCATTTT.

This CDR3 is CASSENRSPSGNTIYF. The CDR3 DNA reads TGTGCCAGCAGTGAAAATCGGTCTCCCTCTGGAAACACCATATATTTT. This chain joins TRBV2 and TRBJ1-3; no reliable D call. With 2 bases removed from V and 0 bases from J, the gap between germline ends came to 11 bases. The length of the CDR3 is 16 residues. The V gene's germline CDR1 is SNHLY and CDR2 FYNNEI.

This clone showed up just once. V is TRBV28 and J is TRBJ2-5; D remains ambiguous. This CDR3 region has 15 residues. The V and J ends lost 6 bases and 0 bases respectively, with 14 bases between them. From germline, CDR1 is MDHEN and CDR2 SYDVKM. The CDR3, as DNA: TGTGCCAGCAGCCCCGCGTTGGGCCACCAAGAGACCCAGTACTTC. This gives the protein CASSPALGHQETQYF. The full variable domain, in which reference TRBV28 and TRBJ2-5 provide the parts outside the CDR3, is DVKVTQSSRYLVKRTGEKVFLECVQDMDHENMFWYRQDPGLGLRLIYFSYDVKMKEKGDIPEGYSVSREKKERFSLILESASTNQTSMYLCASSPALGHQETQYFGPGTRLLVL.

In the case of this clone: Other DNA sequences in the sample encode the same CDR3. The chain employs TRBV28 and TRBJ2-3; 7 positions agree with TRBD2. The length of the CDR3 is 14 residues. With 5 bases clipped from V and 2 bases from J, the junction kept 4 bases outside the gene matches. Germline assignment: CDR1 MDHEN and CDR2 SYDVKM. The CDR3 DNA follows: TGTGCCAGCAGTCTCGGGGGGTCCACAGATACGCAGTATTTT. Amino acids: CASSLGGSTDTQYF.

V and J are TRBV19 and TRBJ1-1; D gene ambiguous. The V end lost 3 bases, the J end lost 3 bases, and 2 bases lay between the germline ends. The germline V gene has CDR1 LNHDA and CDR2 SQIVND (reference sequence). The CDR3 covers 11 residues. This chain's CDR3 is CASSIYTEAFF. The DNA of the CDR3 is TGTGCCAGTAGTATCTACACTGAAGCTTTCTTT.

This chain links TRBV5-1 with TRBJ2-2; possibly TRBD2 for D (6 bases). This CDR3 has 13 amino acids. Trimming shortened V by 4 bases and J by 9 bases, and 13 bases separated the two germline ends. Per the germline V gene, CDR1 is SGHRS and CDR2 is YFSETQ. CDR3 residues: CASSPEGIRELFF. The DNA for the CDR3 is TGCGCCAGCAGCCCGGAGGGGATCAGGGAGCTGTTTTTT.

The chain couples TRBV7-8 to TRBJ1-4; 8 positions agree with TRBD1. This CDR3 spans 14 amino acids. With 4 bases clipped from V and 7 bases from J, the junction kept 5 bases outside the gene matches. Per germline, CDR1 SGHVS and CDR2 FQNEAQ. The CDR3 loop reads CASSWTGRVEKLFF. CDR3 in DNA: TGTGCCAGCAGCTGGACAGGGCGGGTTGAAAAACTGTTTTTT.

This clone was seen a handful of times. V is TRBV24-1 and J is TRBJ1-2; unclear D gene. The CDR3 extends over 11 amino acids. The V end lost 5 bases, the J end lost 8 bases, and 8 bases lay between the germline ends. Germline V gives CDR1 KGHDR, CDR2 SFDVKD. CDR3 sequence: CATSGGIGYTF. The DNA for the CDR3 is TGTGCCACCAGTGGAGGGATCGGCTACACCTTC.

The rearrangement links TRBV7-9 to TRBJ2-1; 15 bases fit TRBD2. The CDR3 runs 17 residues. CDR1 is SEHNR and CDR2 is FQNEAQ in the germline V gene (reference sequence). J lost 8 bases, V lost 5 bases, and 10 bases had no gene match. CDR3 DNA: TGTGCCAGCAGCCTGTATGGACTAGCGGGGGGGATCTATGAGCAGTTCTTC. It translates to CASSLYGLAGGIYEQFF.

The chain has TRBV19 and TRBJ1-2; D may be TRBD1 (5 bases). Germline loops: CDR1 LNHDA, CDR2 SQIVND (reference sequence). Trimming took off 4 bases at V and 8 bases at J, with 11 bases between the two ends. This CDR3 comprises 12 residues. The CDR3 region is CASSRGLGGYTF. The DNA of the CDR3 is TGTGCCAGTAGTAGGGGCCTCGGGGGCTACACCTTC.

This chain connects TRBV28 to TRBJ2-1, with D possibly TRBD1 on 7 matching bases. Germline V gene sequence: CDR1 MDHEN, CDR2 SYDVKM. This CDR3 comprises 15 residues. The ends were cut back, 4 bases at V and 2 bases at J, with 12 bases in the middle. The DNA for the CDR3 is TGTGCCAGCAGTTCCCAGGGGGGACCCTACAATGAGCAGTTCTTC. This codes for CASSSQGGPYNEQFF.